Described below is a single T cell receptor (beta chain) sequence and its context. These data originate in a study of OX40 agonist ivuxolimab in advanced cancers. Sequenced by immunoSEQ multiplex PCR; TCRdb stores in-frame clones only, minus some. This sample has about 34,000 clones, with 65% to 80% found just once. V lost 4 bases and J lost 7, with 10 bases in between. CDR1 and CDR2 (germline): MNHNS, SASEGT. This CDR3 region has 12 residues. The genes are TRBV6-1 and TRBJ1-2; possible D gene TRBD1, 5 bases. The receptor was derived from an adult with an advanced solid tumor such as melanoma, head and neck, liver or kidney cancer. The source was CD4+ or CD8+ T cells sorted from blood, collected in a trial of the OX40 agonist ivuxolimab. CDR3 residues: CASSVQGVGYTF. The CDR3 coding sequence is TGTGCCAGCAGTGTCCAGGGCGTTGGCTACACCTTC.